This note documents a single TCR beta chain sequence. Noted time point: pre-sensitization, week 0. The treatment: therapeutic diphenylcyclopropenone sensitization with weekly scalp DPC. This sample is part of a study of human T cells and chemical hapten exposure. The CDR3 spans 13 residues. Unmatched junction bases numbered 5, after V lost 8 bases and J lost 5 bases. In germline, CDR1 is SEHNR, CDR2 FQNEAQ (reference sequence). Each CDR3 protein is one row after TCRdb ran MiXCR on the RACE reads. Of under 200,000 distinct CDR3 sequences listed, roughly 30% are singletons. The input for sequencing was whole blood, taken in connection with sensitization to the hapten diphenylcyclopropenone (DPC). The receptor was derived from a woman aged 25 to 39 with alopecia areata. Some clones in this sample may be carry-over from other donors' samples. This chain connects TRBV7-9 to TRBJ1-4; TRBD1 matches 7 bases. CDR3 sequence: CASRTGENEKLFF. In DNA, the CDR3 is TGTGCCAGCCGGACAGGAGAGAATGAAAAACTGTTTTTT. Variable domain in full (rest from reference TRBV7-9 and TRBJ1-4): DTGVSQNPRHKITKRGQNVTFRCDPISEHNRLYWYRQTLGQGPEFLTYFQNEAQLEKSRLLSDRFSAERPKGSFSTLEIQRTEQGDSAMYLCASRTGENEKLFFGSGTQLSVL.